A single sample gave rise to the 10 T cell receptor beta chains below, sequenced in a study of blood T cell repertoires in COVID-19. Profiling relied on immunoSEQ multiplex PCR, and the TCRdb table lists in-frame clones only, not all of them. This table holds about 410,000 clones, about 92% found once. The sample was PBMCs or T cells enriched from blood (not recorded which). The source of these receptors is a man younger than 35 who had recovered from COVID-19.

The chain is built from TRBV10-2 and TRBJ2-7; TRBD1 matches 12 bases. CDR3 length: 14 amino acids. Germline-derived CDR1 and CDR2 are WSHSY and SAAADI. The V and J ends lost 7 bases and 4 bases, in that order; junction bases with no gene match: 5. The CDR3 sequence is CASIGTGGQYEQYF. In nucleotides, the CDR3 is TGCGCCAGCATTGGGACAGGGGGCCAGTACGAGCAGTACTTC.

The chain combines TRBV5-1 with TRBJ2-3; D is possibly TRBD1 (6 bases). The germline gives CDR1 SGHRS, CDR2 YFSETQ. CDR3 length: 14 amino acids. V lost 0 bases and J lost 6, with 11 bases in between. The CDR3 spells CASSLAPGADTQYF. The CDR3 region has the DNA TGCGCCAGCAGCTTGGCCCCAGGGGCTGATACGCAGTATTTT.

The rearrangement joins TRBV7-9 to TRBJ2-1; 11 nucleotides match TRBD2. CDR1 and CDR2 from the germline V gene are SEHNR and FQNEAQ (reference sequence). The CDR3 is 16 residues long. V trimming: 0 bases; J trimming: 10 bases; junction bases outside the gene matches: 8. The CDR3 loop reads CASSLALAGGIREQFF. The CDR3 region has the DNA TGTGCCAGCAGCTTAGCCCTAGCGGGGGGAATCAGGGAGCAGTTCTTC.

The rearrangement uses TRBV28 and TRBJ1-1; 7 bases match TRBD1. The trim removed 1 base at V and 3 bases at J, leaving 2 bases unmatched. The CDR3 loop spans 14 amino acids. Germline CDR1 is MDHEN and CDR2 is SYDVKM. This CDR3 is CASSLLGQYTEAFF. The CDR3 DNA reads as TGTGCCAGCAGTTTATTGGGACAGTACACTGAAGCTTTCTTT.

The chain uses TRBV9 and TRBJ2-5, with TRBD2 as a possible D gene (5 bases). CDR3 length equals 16 residues. Germline loops: CDR1 SGDLS, CDR2 YYNGEE. V dropped 0 bases and J dropped 2 bases, with 14 bases sitting between them. The CDR3 DNA reads as TGTGCCAGCAGCGTAGAAGGCGCTAGCTCGCAAGAGACCCAGTACTTC. It specifies CASSVEGASSQETQYF.

The chain combines TRBV4-1 with TRBJ1-4, with unresolved D. V gave up 4 bases and J gave up 8 bases, with 8 bases separating them. In germline, CDR1 is MGHRA, CDR2 YSYEKL. The CDR3 spans 12 residues. As DNA, the CDR3 is TGCGCCAGCAGCCCTGCGGGGGAAAAACTGTTTTTT. Encoded protein: CASSPAGEKLFF.

CDR3 region: CASMREGGLTPYGYTF. The CDR3 region has the DNA TGTGCCAGCATGCGGGAGGGTGGATTGACCCCCTATGGCTACACCTTC. The V and J genes are TRBV9 and TRBJ1-2; no clear D gene. Germline V gene lookup returns CDR1 SGDLS and CDR2 YYNGEE. Trimming left V 6 bases short and J 4 bases short, with 22 bases between. This CDR3 spans 16 amino acids.

This chain links TRBV4-1 with TRBJ1-2; D is ambiguous. The V and J ends lost 0 bases and 5 bases respectively, with 7 bases between them. The CDR3 loop spans 13 amino acids. CDR1 is MGHRA and CDR2 is YSYEKL in the germline V gene. The CDR3 spells CASSQDVTYGYTF. The CDR3 DNA follows: TGCGCCAGCAGCCAAGATGTCACATATGGCTACACCTTC.

The chain recombines TRBV11-3 with TRBJ1-2; TRBD1 aligns across 9 bases. The CDR3 has 15 residues. Unmatched junction bases numbered 11, after V lost 4 bases and J lost 8 bases. CDR1 SGHNT and CDR2 YENEEA come from the germline V gene. As DNA, the CDR3 is TGTGCCAGCAGCTCAAGGACAGGGGAAGTTGGCGGCTACACCTTC. The encoded protein is CASSSRTGEVGGYTF.

This clone has only one observation. The V gene is TRBV2, the J gene TRBJ2-1; 10 bases are shared with TRBD1. J lost 1 base, V lost 6 bases, and 12 bases had no gene match. Germline V lookup: CDR1 SNHLY, CDR2 FYNNEI. The CDR3 is made up of 18 amino acids. The CDR3 protein is CASSRPTTGQGSYNEQFF. In DNA, the CDR3 is TGTGCCAGCAGCCGACCAACCACGGGACAGGGGTCCTACAATGAGCAGTTCTTC.